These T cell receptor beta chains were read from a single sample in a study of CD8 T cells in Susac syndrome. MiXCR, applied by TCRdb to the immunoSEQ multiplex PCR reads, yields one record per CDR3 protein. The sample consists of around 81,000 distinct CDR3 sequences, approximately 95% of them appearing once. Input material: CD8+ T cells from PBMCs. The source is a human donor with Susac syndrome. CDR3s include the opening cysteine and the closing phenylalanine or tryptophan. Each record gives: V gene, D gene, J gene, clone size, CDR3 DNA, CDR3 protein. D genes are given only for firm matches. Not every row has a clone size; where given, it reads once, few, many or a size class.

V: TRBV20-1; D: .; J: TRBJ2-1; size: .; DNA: TGCAGTGTCATAGTGTCCCACAATGAGCAGTTCTTC; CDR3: CSVIVSHNEQFF
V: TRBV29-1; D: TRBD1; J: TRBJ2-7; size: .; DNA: TGCAGCGTGCAGACAGGGCACTCCTACGAGCAGTACTTC; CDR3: CSVQTGHSYEQYF
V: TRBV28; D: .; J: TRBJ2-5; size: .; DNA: TGTGCCAGCAGTTTACAAGGGACGTTCCAAGAGACCCAGTACTTC; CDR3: CASSLQGTFQETQYF
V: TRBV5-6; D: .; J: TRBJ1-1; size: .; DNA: TGTGCCAGCAGCTTGAGGGAAGCCCAGGGGATCTTT; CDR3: CASSLREAQGIF
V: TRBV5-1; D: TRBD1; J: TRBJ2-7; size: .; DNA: TGCGCCAGCAAAGCCTCCGGGACAGGGGTCTACGAGCAGTACTTC; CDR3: CASKASGTGVYEQYF
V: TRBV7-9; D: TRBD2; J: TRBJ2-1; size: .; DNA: TGTGCCAGCTCGCCCGTCGGGACTAGCATCAATGAGCAGTTCTTC; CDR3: CASSPVGTSINEQFF
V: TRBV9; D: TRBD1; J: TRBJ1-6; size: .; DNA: TGTGCCAGCAGCGTAGGCATTGGAGGGGGCGAGAATTCACCCCTCCACTTT; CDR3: CASSVGIGGGENSPLHF
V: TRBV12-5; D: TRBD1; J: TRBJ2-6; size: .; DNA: TGTGCTAGTGGTTTTGCCGGGACAGATAGCTCTGGGGCCAACGTCCTGACTTTC; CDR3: CASGFAGTDSSGANVLTF
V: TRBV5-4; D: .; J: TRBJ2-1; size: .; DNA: TGTGCCAGCAGCGTCAGGCGGGCTAGCGTGGATGAGCAGTTCTTC; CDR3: CASSVRRASVDEQFF
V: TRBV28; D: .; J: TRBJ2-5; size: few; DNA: TGTGCCAGCAGTTTACTAGCGTGGAGGGAGACCCAGTACTTC; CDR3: CASSLLAWRETQYF
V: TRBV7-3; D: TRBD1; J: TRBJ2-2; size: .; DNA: TGTGCCAGCAGCCCTCCTTCGCGACAGGGGATTGAAACCGGGGAGCTGTTTTTT; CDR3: CASSPPSRQGIETGELFF
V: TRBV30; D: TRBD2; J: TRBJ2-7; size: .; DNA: TGTGCCTGGGCTCCGGGACTAGCTTACGAGCAGTACTTC; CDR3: CAWAPGLAYEQYF
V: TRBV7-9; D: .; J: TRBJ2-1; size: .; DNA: TGTGCCAGCAGCTCCATTAGAGGGGGGGACCACAATGAGCAGTTCTTC; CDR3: CASSSIRGGDHNEQFF
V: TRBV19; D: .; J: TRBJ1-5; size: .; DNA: TGTGCCAGTAGTACAGGGGTTGGCAATCAGCCCCAGCATTTT; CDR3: CASSTGVGNQPQHF
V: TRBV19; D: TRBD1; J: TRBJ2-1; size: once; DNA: TGTGCCAGTAGACGACAGGGGGGAGGGACACCAAGCTACAATGAGCAGTTCTTC; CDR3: CASRRQGGGTPSYNEQFF
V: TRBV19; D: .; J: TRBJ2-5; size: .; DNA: TGTGCCAGTAGTGAAAGACAGCTACAAGAGACCCAGTGCTTC; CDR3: CASSERQLQETQCF
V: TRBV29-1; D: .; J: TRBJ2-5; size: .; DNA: TGCAGCGCCGCACCAGGAGTGGCTAAAGAGACCCAGTACTTC; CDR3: CSAAPGVAKETQYF
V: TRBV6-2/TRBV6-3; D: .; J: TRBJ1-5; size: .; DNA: TGTGCCAGCAGTTACCCGGGGGTGGCTCAGCCCCAGCATTTT; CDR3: CASSYPGVAQPQHF
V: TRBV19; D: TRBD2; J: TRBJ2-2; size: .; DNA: TGTGCCAGTAGCTCTGGACTAGCTGCCGGGGAGCTGTTTTTT; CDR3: CASSSGLAAGELFF
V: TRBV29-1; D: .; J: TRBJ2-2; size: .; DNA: TGCAGCGTTTGGCGGGCAAACACCGGGGAGCTGTTTTTT; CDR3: CSVWRANTGELFF
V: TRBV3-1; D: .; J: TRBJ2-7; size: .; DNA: TGTGCCAGCAGCCAAGATAGGGGGACCTCCGAGGTCTACGAGCAGTACTTC; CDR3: CASSQDRGTSEVYEQYF
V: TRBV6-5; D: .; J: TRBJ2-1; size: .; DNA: TGTGCCAGCAGTTACTCCGAGGAATCTTCCTACAATGAGCAGTTCTTC; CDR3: CASSYSEESSYNEQFF
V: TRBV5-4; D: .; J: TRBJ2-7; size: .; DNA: TGTGCCAGCAGCCCGCCGACAGGTAGAGACTTCTACGAGCAGTACTTC; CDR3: CASSPPTGRDFYEQYF
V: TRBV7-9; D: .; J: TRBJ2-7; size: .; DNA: TGTGCCAGCAGTCCACGGACAGACCGAGGGGAGCAGTACTTC; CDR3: CASSPRTDRGEQYF
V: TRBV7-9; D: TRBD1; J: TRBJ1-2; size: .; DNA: TGTGCCAGCAGCTTCTGGGACAGCTATGGCTACACCTTC; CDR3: CASSFWDSYGYTF
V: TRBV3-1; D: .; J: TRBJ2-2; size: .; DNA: TGTGCCAGCAGCCAAGATGGAGGACCCGGGGAGCTGTTTTTT; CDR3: CASSQDGGPGELFF
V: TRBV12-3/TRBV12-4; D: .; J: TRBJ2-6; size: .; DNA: TGTGCCAGCAGTCCGGGGGGCGCCGGGGCCAACGTCCTGACTTTC; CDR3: CASSPGGAGANVLTF
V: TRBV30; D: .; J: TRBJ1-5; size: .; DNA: TGTGCCTGGAGTCCCGGTGTGGCGGACCGGGGGGCCCAGCATTTT; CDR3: CAWSPGVADRGAQHF
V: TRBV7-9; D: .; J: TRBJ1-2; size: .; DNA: TGTGCCAGCAGCGGATCCCTTGGGTATGGCTACACCTTC; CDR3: CASSGSLGYGYTF
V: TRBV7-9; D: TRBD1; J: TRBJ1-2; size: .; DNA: TGTGCCAGCAGCCCCTCGGACAGGGCCGTAGCCTACACCTTC; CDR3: CASSPSDRAVAYTF
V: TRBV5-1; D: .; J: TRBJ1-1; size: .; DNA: TGCGCCAGCAGCTTGGATTGGGCAGAAGCTTTCTTT; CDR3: CASSLDWAEAFF
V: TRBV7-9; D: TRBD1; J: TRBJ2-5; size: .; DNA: TGTGCCAGCAGAACTACAGGGGTCACGGAGACCCAGTACTTC; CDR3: CASRTTGVTETQYF
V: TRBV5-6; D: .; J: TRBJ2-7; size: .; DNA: TGTGCCAGCAGTGAAGGAACCGAGCAGTACTTC; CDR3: CASSEGTEQYF
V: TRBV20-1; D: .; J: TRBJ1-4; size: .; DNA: TGCAGTGCTAGACTAGTAGCGGACACCACACGGGCTAATGAAAAACTGTTTTTT; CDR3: CSARLVADTTRANEKLFF
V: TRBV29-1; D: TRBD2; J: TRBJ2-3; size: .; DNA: TGCAGCGTTGAAGATCTTCGGGGGGGGCGAACAGATACGCAGTATTTT; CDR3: CSVEDLRGGRTDTQYF
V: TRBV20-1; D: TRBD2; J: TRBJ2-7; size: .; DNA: TGCAGTGCTCCCCTGACTAGCCTTCAGGTCGAGCAGTACTTC; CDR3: CSAPLTSLQVEQYF
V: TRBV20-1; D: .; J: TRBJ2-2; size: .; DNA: TGCAGTGCTACCCCAGGCACCGGGGAGCTGTTTTTT; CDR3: CSATPGTGELFF
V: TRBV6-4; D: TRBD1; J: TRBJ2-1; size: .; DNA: TGTGCCAGCAGTAAGACAGGGACGGGCAATGAGCAGTTCTTC; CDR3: CASSKTGTGNEQFF
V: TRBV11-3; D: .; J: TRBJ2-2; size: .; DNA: TGTGCCAGCAGCTTCGGTCTTTCTGGCGGGGAGCTGTTTTTT; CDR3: CASSFGLSGGELFF
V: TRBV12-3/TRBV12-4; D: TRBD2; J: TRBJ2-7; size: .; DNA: TGTGCCAGCAGTCGAGCGGGACTAGTGTACGAGCAGTACTTC; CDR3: CASSRAGLVYEQYF
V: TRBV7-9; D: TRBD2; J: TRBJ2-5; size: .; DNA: TGTGCCAGCAGACCTACTAGCGGACAAGAGACCCAGTACTTC; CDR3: CASRPTSGQETQYF
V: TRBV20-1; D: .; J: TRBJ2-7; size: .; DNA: TGCAGTGCTAGAGCGGCAGAAAGGGACGAGCAGTACTTC; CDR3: CSARAAERDEQYF